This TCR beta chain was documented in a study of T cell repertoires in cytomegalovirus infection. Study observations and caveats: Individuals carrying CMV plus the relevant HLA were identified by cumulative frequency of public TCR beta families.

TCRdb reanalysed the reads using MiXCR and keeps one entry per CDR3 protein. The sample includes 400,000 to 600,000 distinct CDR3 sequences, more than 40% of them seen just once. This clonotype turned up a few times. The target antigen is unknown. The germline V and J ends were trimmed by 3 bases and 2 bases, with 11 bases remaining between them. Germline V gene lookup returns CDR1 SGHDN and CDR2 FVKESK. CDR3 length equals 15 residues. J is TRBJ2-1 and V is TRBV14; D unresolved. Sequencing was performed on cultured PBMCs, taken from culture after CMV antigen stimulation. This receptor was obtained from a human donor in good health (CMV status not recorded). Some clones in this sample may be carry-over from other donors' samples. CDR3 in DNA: TGTGCCAGCAGCCAGCGTGGCATGACCTACAATGAGCAGTTCTTC. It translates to CASSQRGMTYNEQFF.